A selection of T cell receptor beta chains follows, all from one sample in a study of cytomegalovirus exposure and HLA in healthy donors. Clones were read by immunoSEQ multiplex PCR, and TCRdb kept only the in-frame ones, dropping some. The sample carries some 150,000 clones, around three quarters recorded once. The sequenced material came from PBMCs. All receptors derive from a woman aged 25-40 years in good health and CMV-seropositive. CDR3s include the opening cysteine and the closing phenylalanine or tryptophan. D genes are given only for firm matches. Clone size, where shown, is once, few, many, or a class for clones that have expanded.

>TRBJ1-2|TRBV10-3|few|14|NA
CAISVAVPNYGYTF
TGTGCCATCAGTGTCGCGGTTCCTAACTATGGCTACACCTTC
>TRBJ2-7|TRBV5-1|NA|14|TRBD1
CASSPDRRSYGQYF
TGCGCCAGCAGCCCGGACAGGAGGTCTTACGGGCAGTACTTC
>TRBJ2-5|TRBV18|NA|16|TRBD1
CASSGTASTAQETQYF
TGTGCCAGCTCAGGGACAGCCAGTACGGCTCAAGAGACCCAGTACTTC
>TRBJ1-1|TRBV7-2|NA|15|NA
CASSLGGLMNTEAFF
TGTGCCAGCAGCTTAGGGGGGCTCATGAACACTGAAGCTTTCTTT
>TRBJ2-2|TRBV2|NA|13|NA
CASSSVNTGELFF
TGTGCCAGCAGTAGCGTTAACACCGGGGAGCTGTTTTTT
>TRBJ1-5|TRBV6-5|NA|15|TRBD1
CASSQDRAGNQPQHF
TGTGCCAGCAGCCAGGACAGGGCGGGCAATCAGCCCCAGCATTTT
>TRBJ1-3|TRBV7-6|NA|17|NA
CASSLAPQTGTGNTIYF
TGTGCCAGCAGCTTAGCCCCCCAAACGGGGACTGGAAACACCATATATTTT
>TRBJ2-7|TRBV2|NA|13|NA
CASSELRGKEQYF
TGTGCCAGCAGTGAATTACGCGGGAAGGAGCAGTACTTC
>TRBJ1-3|TRBV28|few|13|NA
CASHKRLRNTIYF
TGTGCCAGCCATAAAAGACTAAGAAACACCATATATTTT
>TRBJ2-1|TRBV6-5|NA|12|NA
CASSYPNNEQFF
TGTGCCAGCAGTTACCCCAACAATGAGCAGTTCTTC
>TRBJ1-6|TRBV6-1|few|16|TRBD1
CASSEAPGGPYSPLHF
TGTGCCAGCAGTGAAGCTCCAGGGGGTCCATATTCACCCCTCCACTTT
>TRBJ1-1|TRBV13|NA|17|TRBD1
CASSRTADRGRNTEAFF
TGTGCCAGCAGCAGAACCGCGGACAGGGGACGGAACACTGAAGCTTTCTTT
>TRBJ1-2|TRBV2|NA|13|NA
CASSSQGLDGYTF
TGTGCCAGCAGCTCACAGGGTTTGGATGGCTACACCTTC
>TRBJ2-2|TRBV2|NA|15|TRBD1
CASSEDRGNTGELFF
TGTGCCAGCAGTGAGGACAGGGGGAACACCGGGGAGCTGTTTTTT
>TRBJ1-5|TRBV28|few|15|NA
CASSLLSGVNQPQHF
TGTGCCAGCAGTTTATTATCAGGGGTGAATCAGCCCCAGCATTTT
>TRBJ1-1|TRBV5-8|NA|15|NA
CASSLGVRGNTEAFF
TGTGCCAGCAGCTTAGGTGTTCGAGGGAACACTGAAGCTTTCTTT
>TRBJ1-1|TRBV15|NA|14|TRBD1
CATSRYRGYTEAFF
TGTGCCACCAGCAGATACAGGGGCTACACTGAAGCTTTCTTT
>TRBJ2-2|TRBV5-1|NA|15|TRBD2
CASSLGTRNTGELFF
TGCGCCAGCAGCTTGGGGACTAGGAACACCGGGGAGCTGTTTTTT
>TRBJ1-1|TRBV30|NA|12|NA
CAWSIDRSEAFF
TGTGCCTGGAGTATAGACAGGTCTGAAGCTTTCTTT
>TRBJ1-5|TRBV21-1|once|16|NA
CASSRHRGGGNQPQHF
TGTGCCAGCAGCCGCCATCGGGGGGGAGGCAATCAGCCCCAGCATTTT
>TRBJ2-1|TRBV5-1|NA|17|TRBD2
CASSPPEQAGGFSEQFF
TGCGCCAGCAGCCCCCCCGAACAGGCGGGGGGGTTTAGTGAGCAGTTCTTC
>TRBJ2-1|TRBV15|NA|16|TRBD2
CATSREGLAGGNEQFF
TGTGCCACCAGCAGAGAGGGACTAGCGGGAGGCAATGAGCAGTTCTTC
>TRBJ1-6|TRBV18|NA|13|NA
CASSPAGGSPLHF
TGTGCCAGCTCACCCGCCGGGGGTTCACCCCTCCACTTT
>TRBJ2-7|TRBV2|NA|13|NA
CASATLRSYEQYF
TGTGCCAGCGCGACCCTGAGGAGCTACGAGCAGTACTTC
>TRBJ2-5|TRBV6-5|NA|15|TRBD2
CASSYSRGAGGNQYF
TGTGCCAGCAGTTACTCGCGGGGTGCCGGGGGGAACCAGTACTTC
>TRBJ1-1|TRBV18|few|14|NA
CASSPFRGGAEAFF
TGTGCCAGCTCCCCTTTTCGGGGTGGGGCTGAAGCTTTCTTT
>TRBJ2-1|TRBV9|NA|13|NA
CASSGRAGNEQFF
TGTGCCAGCAGCGGGAGGGCTGGCAATGAGCAGTTCTTC
>TRBJ1-1|TRBV11-3|NA|12|NA
CASSSNGQKAFF
TGTGCCAGCAGCTCTAACGGACAGAAAGCTTTCTTT
>TRBJ2-7|TRBV7-9|NA|14|TRBD1
CASSPRDSNYEQYF
TGTGCCAGCAGCCCCCGGGACAGCAATTACGAGCAGTACTTC
>TRBJ2-7|TRBV9|NA|14|NA
CASSVWPADYEQYF
TGTGCCAGCAGCGTATGGCCAGCGGACTACGAGCAGTACTTC